This T cell receptor (beta chain) was recovered during a study of control samples from healthy donors and cancer patients. This clone showed up just once. An end of the junction does not agree with germline; a read error may underlie this. The assay was immunoSEQ multiplex PCR, and TCRdb's table has in-frame clones only and misses some. The sample records 65,000 to 90,000 clones, approximately 89% being singletons. The sequence was obtained from a man in his forties or fifties in good health. The source material was blood.

The CDR3 reads CASSLTAGAGDEQFF. The CDR3 nucleotides are TGTGCTAGCAGCTTAACAGCGGGAGCGGGGGATGAGCAGTTCTTC. This chain joins TRBV7-7 and TRBJ2-1; 8 bases line up with TRBD2. The CDR3 length is 15 residues. Germline V gene lookup returns CDR1 SSHAT and CDR2 FNYEAQ (reference sequence).